Given below is one TCR beta chain in context. Its target is not known. This record comes from a study of metastatic and nonmetastatic thyroid tumors. Study summary: Both malignant and benign thyroid patients supplied peripheral blood and tumor or nodule tissue samples, across which the repertoires of these patients were then compared.

Germline lookup yields CDR1 LGHNA and CDR2 YSLEER. The CDR3 length is 16 residues. Unmatched junction bases numbered 6, after V lost 4 bases and J lost 1 base. Thyroid surgery was performed in patients who had received no treatment beforehand. Study processing details: The authors used CDR3 differences across clinicopathological groups to build a distant-metastasis classifier for papillary thyroid cancer. TCRdb reanalyzed the PCR reads with MiXCR. The V and J calls come from TCRdb's annotation, not from the publication. The sample holds tens of thousands of clones; roughly 12% are singletons and the top ten take 10% to 12%. Findings of the study overall: In blood and tumor, TCR beta diversity was reportedly significantly higher in malignant thyroid tumors than in benign nodules.

This chain links TRBV4-3 with TRBJ2-2, with 7 bases that match TRBD2. This receptor was obtained from a female donor with papillary thyroid cancer or a benign thyroid nodule (not recorded which). Some clones in this sample may be carry-over from other donors' samples. The sequenced sample was blood. CDR3 amino acids: CASSRQGGGNTGELFF. CDR3 bases: TGCGCCAGCAGCCGACAAGGCGGGGGGAACACCGGGGAGCTGTTTTTT.